The TCR beta chain under discussion was sequenced for a study of radiotherapy plus CTLA-4 blockade in lung cancer (dated by TCRdb to 2017 to 2018). About the study as a whole: Among the enrolled patients, approximately 17% had an objective response, and less than 40% reached disease control.

Trimming accounts for 3 bases at V and 5 bases at J, while the number of junction bases matched to no gene is 4. The germline V gene (reference sequence) provides CDR1 LNHDA and CDR2 SQIVND. There are 15 amino acids in the CDR3, from cysteine to phenylalanine inclusive. The DNA shown is the 45-base CDR3, in frame from base 1. The study tested focal radiation therapy combined with CTLA-4 blockade (ipilimumab) in patients with chemo-refractory metastatic non-small-cell lung cancer. The library was generated by the immunoSEQ multiplex PCR assay. The table was pulled from immuneACCESS by TCRdb, which kept in-frame rearrangements only. Such tables lose some clones; where checked, under half of the loss comes from unresolved V genes, and the rest has no known cause. The sample profile shows 75,000 to 100,000 clones; 65% to 75% of them were found once. About 3% of the sample is taken by the ten largest.

Of note for this clone: It lacks a known antigen. The input lacks base qualities; no much larger clone sits a single base away.

Study-wide findings and limitations: After treatment with radiotherapy and ipilimumab, TCR clones that originated in tumors expanded in peripheral blood. The strongest predictors of response, as reported, were early dynamic changes in blood T cell clones along with a rise in serum interferon-beta after radiation.

The V and J genes are TRBV19 and TRBJ1-6; 7 central bases correspond to TRBD1. This receptor was taken from a human donor with non-small cell lung cancer who had a partial response to radiotherapy plus ipilimumab. Some clones in this sample may be carry-over from other donors' samples. The source was peripheral blood, collected from a patient treated with radiotherapy plus ipilimumab. The bases are TGTGCCAGTAGTATCCGTACAGGGGATAATTCACCCCTCCACTTT. This codes for CASSIRTGDNSPLHF.